This TCR beta chain emerged from a study of T cell responses to AZD1222 COVID-19 vaccine. Using immunoSEQ multiplex PCR, the repertoire was profiled, and TCRdb retains in-frame clones only, with some absent. The repertoire holds more than 85,000 clones, with nearly 90% as singletons. CDR1 and CDR2 from the germline V gene are LNHDA and SQIVND (reference sequence). The CDR3 is 15 amino acids. The ends lost 4 bases at V and 11 bases at J; junction bases unmatched: 15. The sequence was collected from an adult in good health. Here the sequenced sample was peripheral blood, taken on day 0 of AZD1222 vaccination. The chain has TRBV19 and TRBJ1-1; TRBD1 agrees at 8 bases. CDR3 protein: CASSTTNRQGPRAFF. In DNA form, the CDR3 reads TGTGCCAGTAGTACAACTAACCGACAGGGGCCGCGGGCTTTCTTT.